This T cell receptor beta chain was documented in a study of shared clonotypes between healthy human individuals. At a deep level, the assay was run. TCRdb keeps only in-frame clones here, not all; method: immunoSEQ multiplex PCR. The sample lists roughly 2.5 million clones, approximately 94% seen once, with 0.14% in the top ten. This clone is a singleton in its sample. The CDR3 spans 18 residues. V dropped 5 bases and J dropped 3 bases, with 23 bases sitting between them. CDR1 SEHNR and CDR2 FQNEAQ come from the germline V gene (reference sequence). The clonotype originates from a man aged 18 to 29 in good health. V usage is TRBV7-9 and J usage is TRBJ2-4, with a tentative D call TRBD1 (5 bases). Sequencing input: naive CD4+ T cells sorted from blood. Subset here: CD45RA+ positively selected. CDR3 amino acids: CASSITQRQSVVKNIQYF. Here the CDR3 DNA reads TGTGCCAGCAGCATAACCCAGCGACAGTCGGTTGTCAAAAACATTCAGTACTTC. Drawing the rest from reference TRBV7-9 and TRBJ2-4, the complete variable domain is DTGVSQNPRHKITKRGQNVTFRCDPISEHNRLYWYRQTLGQGPEFLTYFQNEAQLEKSRLLSDRFSAERPKGSFSTLEIQRTEQGDSAMYLCASSITQRQSVVKNIQYFGAGTRLSVL.